The sequence of this T cell receptor (beta chain) was determined in a study of Graves' ophthalmopathy and Graves' hyperthyroidism. Germline-derived CDR1 and CDR2 are SNHLY and FYNNEI. V lost 8 bases to trimming and J lost 0 bases, with 20 bases between them. The length of the CDR3 is 16 residues. RNA transcripts served as template for amplifying TCR beta CDR3 sequences. Amplification began with first-round RT-PCR using HTBI primers, then second-round multiplex PCR was performed. TCRdb reprocessed the multiplex PCR reads with MiXCR, giving one entry per CDR3 protein. The table lists 350,000 to 450,000 distinct CDR3 sequences, approximately 21% of them singletons. For this clonotype: Its antigen remains unidentified.

General study points: Blood also carried most expanded thyroid clonotypes exceeding 0.001 frequency.

The rearrangement uses TRBV2 and TRBJ2-7; D gene ambiguous. The TCR comes from a woman aged 18-30 years with stable Graves' hyperthyroidism. The sample comprised peripheral blood. For the CDR3, the DNA is TGTGCCAGCGAGACCGGCAACTGGGATAACTCCTACGAGCAGTACTTC. Translating gives CASETGNWDNSYEQYF.